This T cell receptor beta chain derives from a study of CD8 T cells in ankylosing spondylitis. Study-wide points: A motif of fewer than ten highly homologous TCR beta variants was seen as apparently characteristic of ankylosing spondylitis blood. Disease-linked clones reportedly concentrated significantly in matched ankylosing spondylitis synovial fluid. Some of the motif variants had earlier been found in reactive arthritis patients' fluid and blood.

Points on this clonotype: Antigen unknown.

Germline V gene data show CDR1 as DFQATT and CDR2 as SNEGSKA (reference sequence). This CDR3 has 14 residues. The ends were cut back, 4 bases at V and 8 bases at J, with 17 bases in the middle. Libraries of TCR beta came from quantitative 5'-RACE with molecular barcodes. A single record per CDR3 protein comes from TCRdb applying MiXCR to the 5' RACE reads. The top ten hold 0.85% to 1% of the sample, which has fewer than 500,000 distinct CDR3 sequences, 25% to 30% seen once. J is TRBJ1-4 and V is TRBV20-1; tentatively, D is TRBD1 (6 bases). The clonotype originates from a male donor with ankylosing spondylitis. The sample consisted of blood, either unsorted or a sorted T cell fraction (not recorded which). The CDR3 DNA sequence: TGCAGTGCTACCACCACAGGGACGGGCGAAAAACTGTTTTTT. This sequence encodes CSATTTGTGEKLFF.